This T cell receptor (beta chain) was found in a study of early T cells in non-severe SARS-CoV-2 infection (dated by TCRdb to the early 2020s). As for the study more broadly: TCR sequencing used bulk RNA from unsorted whole blood, so alpha and beta chains could not be paired. Results and caveats for the whole study, not just this receptor: VDJdb matching was skewed toward anti-spike CD8 responses and likely underestimated virus-specific expansions by missing private and CD4 specificities.

This clonotype was recorded a few times. Which antigen it targets is not known. One end of the junction varies from germline; a read error may be responsible. A case-control design nested within a healthcare worker cohort in London, UK, was used, with weekly nasopharyngeal swab PCR tests and blood sampling performed. Healthcare workers were recruited between 23 and 31 March 2020, during the week of the UK lockdown, and were followed weekly for up to roughly 15 weeks. Receptors were amplified or captured by 5' RACE. For sequencing, a NextSeq 500 was employed. In the TCR library protocol, unique molecular identifiers were attached to individual cDNA molecules to correct for PCR bias and sequencing error. Both TCR alpha and beta chains were sequenced, and tight co-correlation was observed between alpha and beta sequence abundances in each sample. The paper's data handling went like this. Decombinator V4 was used to annotate TCR sequences for V gene, J gene and CDR3. Expanded TCRs were defined as changing significantly between any two time points under a Poisson model with p below 0.0001. Abundances of TCRs were expressed as counts per million after normalisation to the total number of TCRs sequenced in each sample. A search of VDJdb, accessed on 1 November 2021, was run for TCRs annotated to CMV, EBV and SARS-CoV-2, with TCRs annotated for multiple antigens excluded. TCRdb reprocessed the public reads (quality trimming at Q25 with fastp, clone calling with MiXCR) and kept in-frame beta chains. Under each unique CDR3 protein, matching rows form one entry showing the most common genes and DNA. The V and J calls and clone size come from TCRdb's table, not from the authors' own analysis. The table for this sample lists about 55,000 distinct CDR3 sequences; 5% to 7.5% of them were counted only once. 5.8% of the sample rests with the top ten.

The receptor was derived from an adult who was a healthcare worker with PCR-confirmed SARS-CoV-2 infection or an uninfected control (not recorded which). The specimen was whole blood, collected at baseline.

The nucleotide sequence is TGCATTTCGTATGACTACACCTTC. Its coded protein is CISYDYTF. The receptor chain draws on TRBV20-1 and TRBJ1-2; the D gene identity is not certain. From the cysteine up to the phenylalanine, the CDR3 has a length of 8 residues. Only the CDR3 DNA is retained, 24 bases long and in frame from the first base. Looking up the germline V gene (reference sequence) yields CDR1 DFQATT and CDR2 SNEGSKA.